This TCR beta chain was sequenced in a study of T cells in localized non-small cell lung cancer. Data came from immunoSEQ multiplex PCR; TCRdb stores just in-frame clones and leaves some out. The sample yields 3,500 to 5,500 clones, around 30% seen once. V was cut by 7 bases and J by 8 bases, with 18 bases left in between. This CDR3 is built from 13 residues. Germline V CDR1 and CDR2: SGDLS, YYNGEE. Study findings and constraints: It was uninvolved adjacent lung that showed the highest T cell clonality, exceeding tumor. Turning up in adjacent lung were a median around 58 of the top 100 tumor clones. Increased T cell density in blood showed an association with longer overall survival.

This clone was seen more than once but under ten times. Antigen: not known. The gene calls are TRBV9 and TRBJ1-2; D not resolved. Here the sequenced sample was lung tumor tissue, taken before any cancer treatment. This clonotype was sampled from a man aged 35-69 years with stage III squamous cell lung carcinoma. The CDR3 is CASAKADPSGYTF. Written as DNA, the CDR3 is TGTGCCAGCGCAAAGGCGGACCCCTCCGGCTACACCTTC.